These 2 T cell receptor beta chains were all obtained from the same sample, sequenced in a study of blood T cell repertoires in COVID-19. This table comes from immunoSEQ multiplex PCR, and its TCRdb copy is limited to in-frame clones, with some not included. The data contain roughly 230,000 clones, roughly 85% of them singletons. Sequenced material: peripheral blood. All receptors come from a man aged 35 to 55 with acute or convalescent COVID-19.

The chain carries TRBV9 and TRBJ2-1; tentative D call: TRBD1 (6 bases). The CDR3 covers 13 residues. V was cut by 4 bases and J by 7 bases, with 12 bases left in between. Germline CDR1 reads SGDLS; CDR2 reads YYNGEE. CDR3: CASSTPGENEQFF. CDR3 bases: TGTGCCAGCAGCACCCCAGGGGAGAATGAGCAGTTCTTC.

This chain connects TRBV27 to TRBJ1-4, with 8 nucleotides matching TRBD1. This CDR3 has 16 amino acids. Germline loops: CDR1 MNHEY, CDR2 SMNVEV (reference sequence). V shed 8 bases, J shed 8 bases, and the junction held 16 bases outside the gene matches. The CDR3 coding sequence is TGTGCCAGCTTCCCTAGGGACAGGAAGATTAACGAAAAACTGTTTTTT. Its protein is CASFPRDRKINEKLFF.